Listed here are 31 T cell receptor beta chains from one sample, sequenced in a study of blood T cell repertoires in COVID-19. Clones were sequenced by immunoSEQ multiplex PCR, and TCRdb holds only the in-frame ones, with some missing. Of 230,000 or so clones listed, 85% to 90% are singletons. The sample comprised PBMCs or T cells enriched from blood (not recorded which). The receptor source for this set is a woman in her fifties or sixties with acute COVID-19.

This sequence joins TRBV6-1 and TRBJ2-7, with 8 bases fitting TRBD2. Per the germline V gene, CDR1 is MNHNS and CDR2 is SASEGT. J lost 0 bases, V lost 3 bases, and 7 bases had no gene match. The CDR3 has 16 amino acids. CDR3 sequence reads: CASSDIGLARSYEQYF. The CDR3 bases are TGTGCCAGCAGTGATATAGGACTAGCACGCTCCTACGAGCAGTACTTC.

The V and J genes are TRBV10-3 and TRBJ2-5, with TRBD2 identical over 10 bases. V lost 5 bases to trimming and J lost 4 bases; unmatched junction nucleotides: 4. The CDR3 is made up of 14 amino acids. Germline loops: CDR1 ENHRY, CDR2 SYGVKD. CDR3 in DNA: TGTGCCATCAGTCTGGGACTAGCGACAGAGACCCAGTACTTC. It encodes CAISLGLATETQYF.

This sequence joins TRBV7-3 and TRBJ2-1; 7 bases line up with TRBD1. The ends lost 4 bases at V and 7 bases at J; junction bases unmatched: 13. The CDR3 spans 16 residues. Germline loops: CDR1 SGHTA, CDR2 FQGTGA. CDR3 nucleotides: TGTGCCAGCAGCTCAACAGGGGAAAGGCTGTATAATGAGCAGTTCTTC. This translates into CASSSTGERLYNEQFF.

The chain combines TRBV5-1 with TRBJ1-1, with TRBD1 identical over 8 bases. CDR1 and CDR2 (germline): SGHRS, YFSETQ. CDR3 length equals 15 residues. V shed 0 bases and J 3 bases; nucleotides not matched to a gene: 4. CDR3 residues: CASSLGQGAYTEAFF. CDR3 DNA: TGCGCCAGCAGCTTGGGGCAGGGGGCGTACACTGAAGCTTTCTTT.

The rearrangement links TRBV7-9 to TRBJ1-2; tentatively, D is TRBD1 (5 bases). This CDR3 has 12 residues. Germline CDR1 SEHNR, CDR2 FQNEAQ (reference sequence). Between the trimmed V and J ends, which lost 11 bases and 3 bases, there was a span of 13 bases. The CDR3 region is CAQRQGDYGYTF. The DNA of the CDR3 is TGTGCCCAGAGGCAGGGTGACTATGGCTACACCTTC. The full variable domain, with the rest looked up from reference TRBV7-9 and TRBJ1-2, is DTGVSQNPRHKITKRGQNVTFRCDPISEHNRLYWYRQTLGQGPEFLTYFQNEAQLEKSRLLSDRFSAERPKGSFSTLEIQRTEQGDSAMYLCAQRQGDYGYTFGSGTRLTVV.

This chain joins TRBV6-2 or TRBV6-3 and TRBJ1-1; TRBD1 matches at 10 bases. The CDR3 runs 17 residues. V lost 6 bases to trimming and J lost 1 base; unmatched junction nucleotides: 11. Germline V CDR1 and CDR2: MNHEY, SVGEGT. The CDR3 nucleotides read TGTGCCAGCAGCGTGGGACAGGGGCAGATTTGGAACACTGAAGCTTTCTTT. Encoded protein: CASSVGQGQIWNTEAFF.

The chain couples TRBV19 to TRBJ2-7, with TRBD2 matching over 7 bases. Trimming at V came to 3 bases and at J to 3 bases, leaving 17 bases not matched to a gene. The CDR3 consists of 18 residues. Germline CDR1 and CDR2: LNHDA and SQIVND (reference sequence). The CDR3 is CASSMRGLRESGIYEQYF. The CDR3, as DNA: TGTGCCAGTAGTATGAGGGGCTTGCGGGAGAGCGGAATCTACGAGCAGTACTTC.

The V and J genes are TRBV6-5 and TRBJ2-5, with 7 nucleotides matching TRBD2. V lost 10 bases and J lost 0; bases outside the gene matches: 11. Per germline, CDR1 MNHEY and CDR2 SVGAGI. The CDR3 runs to 15 residues. CDR3 sequence: CATRRWGGYQETQYF. The CDR3 DNA is TGTGCCACCCGGAGGTGGGGGGGGTACCAAGAGACCCAGTACTTC.

The V call is TRBV27, the J call TRBJ2-7; D gene uncertain. V lost 4 bases, J lost 4 bases, and 5 bases lay in between. The CDR3 has 11 residues. Germline CDR1 and CDR2: MNHEY and SMNVEV (reference sequence). The CDR3 spells CASSSFYEQYF. In nucleotides, the CDR3 is TGTGCCAGCAGTTCATTTTACGAGCAGTACTTC.

This chain connects TRBV24-1 to TRBJ1-2, with TRBD1 identical over 8 bases. The CDR3 length is 15 residues. Germline CDR1 KGHDR, CDR2 SFDVKD. V shed 3 bases and J 3 bases; nucleotides not matched to a gene: 5. CDR3 in amino acids: CATSDPQGDHYGYTF. CDR3 DNA: TGTGCCACCAGTGATCCACAGGGGGATCACTATGGCTACACCTTC.

V is TRBV3-1 (or the pseudogene TRBV3-2) and J is TRBJ2-5; D unclear. This CDR3 region has 13 residues. Trimming shortened V by 4 bases and J by 4 bases, and 10 bases separated the two germline ends. In germline, CDR1 is LGHDT, CDR2 YNNKEL (reference sequence). The CDR3 DNA reads TGTGCCAGCAGCCCAGGCCAGGTAGAGACCCAGTACTTC. It specifies CASSPGQVETQYF.

This rearrangement joins TRBV11-1 to TRBJ2-2, with D possibly TRBD1 on 5 matching bases. CDR1 and CDR2 from the germline V gene are SGHAT and FQDESV (reference sequence). This CDR3 has 14 amino acids. V gave up 5 bases and J gave up 1 base, with 8 bases separating them. CDR3: CASSTGQNTGELFF. CDR3 coding DNA: TGTGCCAGCAGCACCGGACAGAACACCGGGGAGCTGTTTTTT.

The V gene is TRBV9, the J gene TRBJ2-7; no clear D. Trimming shortened V by 4 bases and J by 0 bases, and 11 bases separated the two germline ends. This CDR3 is built from 14 residues. Germline V gene lookup returns CDR1 SGDLS and CDR2 YYNGEE. The CDR3 spells CASSRGGYSYEQYF. The CDR3 bases are TGTGCCAGCAGCAGAGGTGGCTACTCCTACGAGCAGTACTTC.

This chain joins TRBV9 and TRBJ1-2; TRBD1 matches at 10 bases. The J segment lost 7 bases and the V segment lost 4 bases, leaving 4 bases of the junction unmatched. Germline lookup yields CDR1 SGDLS and CDR2 YYNGEE. The CDR3 is 13 amino acids. CDR3 bases: TGTGCCAGCAGCACGGGACAGGGGCTTGGCTACACCTTC. Amino acid sequence: CASSTGQGLGYTF.

The rearrangement uses TRBV5-1 and TRBJ2-3, with D unresolved. The CDR3 is 16 residues long. Trimming stripped 1 base from V and 1 base from J, with 13 bases between. CDR1 SGHRS and CDR2 YFSETQ come from the germline V gene. CDR3 in amino acids: CASSLPLVQGTDTQYF. In DNA form, the CDR3 reads TGCGCCAGCAGCTTGCCCCTGGTCCAGGGCACAGATACGCAGTATTTT.

This chain joins TRBV6-6 and TRBJ1-1; 9 bases are a match to TRBD1. CDR1 is MNHNY and CDR2 is SVGAGI in the germline V gene (reference sequence). The CDR3 runs to 14 residues. V lost 7 bases to trimming and J lost 5 bases; unmatched junction nucleotides: 8. CDR3 in DNA: TGTGCCAGCAAAAGACAGGGGGTGGGGACTGAAGCTTTCTTT. Its translation is CASKRQGVGTEAFF.

The chain employs TRBV5-1 and TRBJ2-3; perhaps TRBD2 as D (5 bases). The germline V gene has CDR1 SGHRS and CDR2 YFSETQ. V lost 4 bases and J lost 5, with 11 bases in between. The CDR3 has 13 amino acids. Here the CDR3 reads CASSGRGQDTQYF. The CDR3 nucleotides are TGCGCCAGCAGCGGGCGAGGGCAAGATACGCAGTATTTT. Using reference TRBV5-1 and TRBJ2-3 for the parts outside the CDR3, the full variable domain is KAGVTQTPRYLIKTRGQQVTLSCSPISGHRSVSWYQQTPGQGLQFLFEYFSETQRNKGNFPGRFSGRQFSNSRSEMNVSTLELGDSALYLCASSGRGQDTQYFGPGTRLTVL.

V usage is TRBV7-3 and J usage is TRBJ2-3; D remains ambiguous. V was cut by 1 base and J by 2 bases, with 10 bases left in between. Germline CDR1 is SGHTA and CDR2 is FQGTGA. The CDR3 length is 15 residues. The CDR3 sequence is CASSLSGQVTDTQYF. CDR3 nucleotide sequence: TGTGCCAGCAGCTTAAGCGGTCAAGTCACAGATACGCAGTATTTT.

The rearrangement joins TRBV27 to TRBJ1-2; D perhaps matches TRBD1 (6 bases). Trimming removed 6 bases at V and 8 bases at J, with 16 bases between. Germline assignment: CDR1 MNHEY and CDR2 SMNVEV (reference sequence). This CDR3 is built from 13 residues. CDR3 sequence (DNA): TGTGCCAGCAGGAAAAGGGGGTTAGGAGGCTACACCTTC. Translated, it gives CASRKRGLGGYTF.

In its sample, this clone was seen a few times. The chain joins TRBV7-2 to TRBJ2-3, with 7 bases matching TRBD2. The CDR3 consists of 17 residues. Looked up from germline, CDR1 is SGHTA and CDR2 is FQGNSA. V dropped 1 base and J dropped 2; count of bases not matched to a gene: 9. CDR3 nucleotide sequence: TGTGCCAGCAGCTTAGACGCAGCGGGACCCCTCACAGATACGCAGTATTTT. It yields the protein CASSLDAAGPLTDTQYF.

CDR3 nucleotides: TGTGCCACCAGCAGAGATACGGTGGTGGAGAGCTCCTACAATGAGCAGTTCTTC. Translation: CATSRDTVVESSYNEQFF. This chain uses TRBV15 with TRBJ2-1; D not certain. The ends were cut back, 0 bases at V and 0 bases at J, with 15 bases in the middle. The CDR3 loop spans 18 amino acids. CDR1 LNHNV and CDR2 YYDKDF come from the germline V gene (reference sequence).

The rearrangement uses TRBV9 and TRBJ2-1; TRBD1 might be the D (5 bases). The V and J ends lost 0 bases and 9 bases respectively, with 10 bases between them. This CDR3 spans 13 amino acids. Germline assignment: CDR1 SGDLS and CDR2 YYNGEE. The chain's CDR3 is CASSVVPQGEQFF. The CDR3 nucleotides are TGTGCCAGCAGCGTAGTCCCGCAGGGTGAGCAGTTCTTC.

This chain joins TRBV27 and TRBJ1-5; TRBD1 is a possible D gene (5 bases). The germline CDR1 and CDR2 sequences are MNHEY and SMNVEV (reference sequence). The CDR3 loop spans 15 amino acids. Trimming took 3 bases from V and 4 from J, leaving 13 bases between them. The CDR3 loop is CASSFRRVDNQPQHF. In nucleotides, the CDR3 is TGTGCCAGCAGTTTCCGCAGGGTTGATAATCAGCCCCAGCATTTT.

The CDR3 protein is CASSPGQLTYEQYF. As DNA, the CDR3 is TGCGCCAGCAGCCCAGGACAGTTGACCTACGAGCAGTACTTC. V and J are TRBV5-1 and TRBJ2-7; D perhaps matches TRBD1 (6 bases). The CDR3 covers 14 residues. With 4 bases removed from V and 2 bases from J, the gap between germline ends came to 13 bases. Germline V CDR1 and CDR2: SGHRS, YFSETQ. Full variable domain (remainder filled in from reference TRBV5-1 and TRBJ2-7): KAGVTQTPRYLIKTRGQQVTLSCSPISGHRSVSWYQQTPGQGLQFLFEYFSETQRNKGNFPGRFSGRQFSNSRSEMNVSTLELGDSALYLCASSPGQLTYEQYFGPGTRLTVT.

The genes are TRBV7-7 and TRBJ2-1, with TRBD1 matching 7 bases. J lost 6 bases, V lost 5 bases, and 7 bases had no gene match. This CDR3 contains 14 residues. Germline V gene data show CDR1 as SSHAT and CDR2 as FNYEAQ (reference sequence). The CDR3 DNA sequence: TGTGCCAGCAGCGCCCCGGGACAGTTCAATGAGCAGTTCTTC. It encodes CASSAPGQFNEQFF.

For this clone: This sample includes further DNA sequences coding for the same CDR3. This chain connects TRBV5-1 to TRBJ2-5, with a tentative D call TRBD1 (6 bases). This CDR3 region has 13 residues. The ends were cut back, 0 bases at V and 3 bases at J, with 6 bases in the middle. The V gene's germline CDR1 is SGHRS and CDR2 YFSETQ. CDR3 DNA: TGCGCCAGCAGCTTGGGACAGGAAGAGACCCAGTACTTC. Encoded protein: CASSLGQEETQYF.

The V gene is TRBV2, the J gene TRBJ2-7; perhaps TRBD2 as D (6 bases). The CDR3 extends over 12 amino acids. Germline CDR1 and CDR2: SNHLY and FYNNEI. The CDR3 nucleotides are TGTGCTGTCCGGGACTCCACCTACGAGCAGTACTTC. Its protein is CAVRDSTYEQYF.

This sequence joins TRBV27 and TRBJ1-2, with D perhaps matching TRBD1 (6 bases). CDR3 length equals 19 residues. CDR1 is MNHEY, CDR2 SMNVEV, per germline (reference sequence). The V gene lost 5 bases and the J gene lost 4 bases, with 29 bases spanning the gap. The CDR3 DNA reads as TGTGCCAGCAGTCTATACCCCCCGGGACACCATTATACTTCCTATGGCTACACCTTC. It specifies CASSLYPPGHHYTSYGYTF.

The V gene is TRBV5-4, the J gene TRBJ2-5; 7 nucleotides align to TRBD2. The CDR3 loop spans 13 amino acids. Losses at the gene ends were 3 bases for V and 5 bases for J; bases not matched to a gene: 4. Germline lookup yields CDR1 SGHNT and CDR2 YYREEE (reference sequence). The CDR3 DNA reads TGTGCCAGCAGCTATCTAGCGGCTGAGACCCAGTACTTC. It yields the protein CASSYLAAETQYF.

This chain uses TRBV19 with TRBJ2-7; tentative D call: TRBD2 (5 bases). V was trimmed by 6 bases and J by 2 bases, leaving 14 bases between them. The CDR3 extends over 14 amino acids. Germline V gene lookup returns CDR1 LNHDA and CDR2 SQIVND (reference sequence). CDR3 nucleotide sequence: TGTGCCAGTAGCGACGGGATCCCCCCCTACGAGCAGTACTTC. Its translation: CASSDGIPPYEQYF.

This rearrangement joins TRBV6-2 or TRBV6-3 to TRBJ2-1, with D possibly TRBD1 on 6 matching bases. Between the trimmed V and J ends, which lost 0 bases and 10 bases, there was a span of 10 bases. The CDR3 runs to 13 residues. CDR1 MNHEY and CDR2 SVGEGT come from the germline V gene. CDR3 nucleotide sequence: TGTGCCAGCAGTTACTCCAGGGGTGAGGAGCAGTTCTTC. Its protein is CASSYSRGEEQFF.